This TCR beta chain emerged from a study of blood T cell repertoires in COVID-19 (dated by TCRdb to the early 2020s). A note on the overall study: Samples from collaborators originated in the United States, Italy and Spain and spanned both the acute and convalescent phases of COVID-19. The prospective study material was composed of cDNA or gDNA derived from T cells, B-cell-depleted T cells, or PBMCs. The dataset comprised deeply sampled blood TCRbeta repertoires from subjects exposed to, actively infected with, or recovered from COVID-19. The repertoires were released in a freely available public database intended as a resource for research on the immune response to SARS-CoV-2. The samples were drawn from the first 160 participants of the ongoing ImmuneRACE study and from 1,254 subjects provided by 6 global collaborators. Nearly every sample came with metadata listing a de-identified subject ID, COVID-19 status, age in years and sex. Where HLA class I and class II types were available, the types were taken from metadata supplied by the sample provider, not from assay-based typing.

The immunoSEQ Assay, a bias-controlled multiplex PCR, was used to amplify TCRbeta CDR3 regions from genomic DNA. As for the original processing: Nucleated cell counts per sample were estimated from amplification of reference gene primers within the assay. To quantify the absolute abundance of each unique TCRbeta CDR3 rearrangement, sequence reads were collapsed and filtered. For each sample, productive Simpson clonality was calculated by taking the square root of Simpson's diversity index across productive rearrangements. TCRdb provides this immuneACCESS table in a form limited to in-frame rearrangements. Some clones are lacking; in checked studies, under half of them reflect an unresolved V gene, and why the rest are absent is not known. V and J calls and clone size follow that table, whereas D and trimming were derived from the DNA. For this sample there are under 80,000 clones; 88% appear just once. The top ten clones comprise about 1.5% of the sample.

Worth noting for this clone: Its antigen remains unidentified. No per-base quality is available; no much larger clone lies one base away.

Whole blood was collected in K2EDTA tubes by collaborating institutions according to the institutions' own protocols. For TCRbeta analysis, collaborator samples were shipped as frozen whole blood, as isolated PBMCs, or as DNA extracted from either sample type. What the authors observed across the whole study: Clinical and demographic metadata were provided uncurated, with the amount varying by source and participant.

V and J are trimmed by 5 bases and 4 bases, and the gene matches miss 5 bases of the junction. CDR1 and CDR2, looked up from the germline V gene, are KGHSH and LQKENI. Inclusive of the bounding cysteine and phenylalanine, the CDR3 is 15 residues long. The retained sequence is limited to the CDR3, 45 bases, with the frame set at the first base. The sequence was collected from a human donor in a cohort sampled during active COVID-19. Sequencing was performed on peripheral blood. The V and J genes are TRBV18 and TRBJ2-5; 12 junctional bases match TRBD2. CDR3 loop: CASSSTTSGRETQYF. The nucleotide sequence is given as TGTGCCAGCTCATCAACGACTAGCGGGAGAGAGACCCAGTACTTC.